The 28 T cell receptor beta chains in this list originate from one sample, sequenced in a study of metastatic and nonmetastatic thyroid tumors. Through MiXCR, TCRdb re-clonotyped the PCR reads. The sample lists approximately 24,000 clones; less than 25% were seen once. Patients had received no treatment of any kind before thyroid surgery. Sequenced: blood. All receptors derive from a male donor with papillary thyroid cancer or a benign thyroid nodule (not recorded which). Some clones in this sample may be carry-over from other donors' samples.

Concerning this clone: A read error is likely, as this CDR3 ends without the conserved phenylalanine or tryptophan. The rearrangement joins TRBV5-1 to TRBJ1-1, with D hard to call. V shed 6 bases and J shed 6 bases, with 12 bases lying between them. The V gene's germline CDR1 is SGHRS and CDR2 YFSETQ. This CDR3 has 12 residues. CDR3 region: CASIGATSEAFV. CDR3 DNA sequence: TGCGCCAGCATCGGAGCGACCTCTGAAGCTTTCGTT.

This clone was seen repeatedly, ten times or more. This sample also contains other DNA sequences that code for the same CDR3. This chain's CDR3 is CATSDFSGRAGDEQFF. The DNA of the CDR3 is TGTGCCACCAGTGATTTTAGCGGGAGGGCCGGGGATGAGCAGTTCTTC. J is TRBJ2-1 and V is TRBV24-1; 11 bases are a match to TRBD2. CDR3 length: 16 amino acids. Losses at the gene ends were 1 base for V and 8 bases for J; bases not matched to a gene: 6. Looked up from germline, CDR1 is KGHDR and CDR2 is SFDVKD.

This clone was seen repeatedly, ten times or more. The chain recombines TRBV11-2 with TRBJ1-1, with a possible D match to TRBD1 (5 bases). Germline CDR1 reads SGHAT; CDR2 reads FQNNGV. This CDR3 is 14 amino acids long. The V end lost 0 bases, the J end lost 4 bases, and 9 bases lay between the germline ends. The CDR3 DNA is TGTGCCAGCAGCTTAGAGGGGCATTTCACTGAAGCTTTCTTT. Protein: CASSLEGHFTEAFF.

The rearrangement links TRBV30 to TRBJ1-5; D uncertain. With 0 bases removed from V and 2 bases from J, the gap between germline ends came to 8 bases. CDR1 and CDR2 from the germline V gene are GTSNPN and SVGIG (reference sequence). The CDR3 totals 14 residues. CDR3: CAWSVCNGNQPQHF. CDR3 DNA sequence: TGTGCCTGGAGTGTCTGCAATGGCAATCAGCCCCAGCATTTT.

In the case of this clone: Just one base apart from a much larger clone, this may be a read error. The chain carries TRBV11-2 and TRBJ2-5, with D possibly being TRBD1 (6 bases). From germline, CDR1 is SGHAT and CDR2 FQNNGV. The CDR3 totals 15 residues. The germline V and J ends were trimmed by 3 bases and 8 bases, with 19 bases remaining between them. The DNA of the CDR3 is TGTGCCAGCAGCTTGGGATCAGGGGTTCGAGATACCCAGTACTTC. It yields the protein CASSLGSGVRDTQYF.

This clone was recorded at least ten times. J is TRBJ2-3 and V is TRBV5-1; TRBD1 aligns across 8 bases. Per germline, CDR1 SGHRS and CDR2 YFSETQ. This CDR3 region has 15 residues. The junction had 4 bases not matched to a gene; V was cut back by 4 bases and J by 0 bases. CDR3 sequence (DNA): TGCGCCAGCAGCCAGGGACAGGTTAGCACAGATACGCAGTATTTT. Translating it yields CASSQGQVSTDTQYF.

The chain carries TRBV27 and TRBJ2-1; weak D call: TRBD1 (5 bases). Germline V gene lookup returns CDR1 MNHEY and CDR2 SMNVEV (reference sequence). Trimming removed 0 bases at V and 1 base at J, with 13 bases between. This CDR3 contains 17 residues. The CDR3 DNA reads as TGTGCCAGCAGTTTATCCGGTGGGGCGAGGTCCTACAATGAGCAGTTCTTC. Translating gives CASSLSGGARSYNEQFF.

This clone was observed a few times. The chain carries TRBV19 and TRBJ2-7; 13 bases agree with TRBD2. The CDR3 extends over 15 amino acids. Per germline, CDR1 LNHDA and CDR2 SQIVND (reference sequence). Germline trimming cut 7 bases from V and 0 bases from J; bases unmatched to any gene: 3. For the CDR3, the DNA is TGTGCCAGTACCCGGACTAGCGGGAGCTCCTACGAGCAGTACTTC. Its translation is CASTRTSGSSYEQYF.

This clone was observed many times. The V gene is TRBV19, the J gene TRBJ2-1; tentative D call: TRBD2 (6 bases). The CDR3 is 15 residues long. Germline V CDR1 and CDR2: LNHDA, SQIVND (reference sequence). Trimming took 5 bases from V and 4 from J, leaving 15 bases between them. CDR3 loop: CASSQFGGPYNEQFF. DNA of the CDR3: TGTGCCAGTAGTCAATTCGGGGGTCCGTACAATGAGCAGTTCTTC. The entire variable domain, with the rest obtained from reference TRBV19 and TRBJ2-1, is as follows: DGGITQSPKYLFRKEGQNVTLSCEQNLNHDAMYWYRQDPGQGLRLIYYSQIVNDFQKGDIAEGYSVSREKKESFPLTVTSAQKNPTAFYLCASSQFGGPYNEQFFGPGTRLTVL.

In this sample, this clone is medium-sized (0.01 to 0.1%). The chain carries TRBV5-1 and TRBJ2-7; 8 nucleotides line up with TRBD2. The junction had 11 bases not matched to a gene; V was cut back by 0 bases and J by 3 bases. Germline V gives CDR1 SGHRS, CDR2 YFSETQ. This CDR3 has 17 residues. The CDR3 is CASSLALGGGTYYEQYF. CDR3 DNA: TGCGCCAGCAGCTTGGCCCTGGGCGGGGGGACATACTACGAGCAGTACTTC.

This clone was observed at least ten times. This chain uses TRBV29-1 with TRBJ2-5; 11 nucleotides line up with TRBD1. Looked up from germline, CDR1 is SQVTM and CDR2 is ANQGSEA. CDR3 length equals 15 residues. J was trimmed by 5 bases and V by 3 bases; bases with no gene match: 8. Here the CDR3 reads CSVDFPDRGLETQYF. The CDR3 DNA reads TGCAGCGTTGATTTTCCGGACAGGGGGCTTGAGACCCAGTACTTC.

This clone was picked up many times. The V gene is TRBV19, the J gene TRBJ2-7; unclear D gene. CDR1 LNHDA and CDR2 SQIVND come from the germline V gene (reference sequence). V was cut by 5 bases and J by 2 bases, with 7 bases left in between. This CDR3 region has 12 residues. The CDR3 sequence is CASSVPTYEQYF. The DNA of the CDR3 is TGTGCCAGTAGTGTCCCCACCTACGAGCAGTACTTC.

This clone is categorized as large. Other nucleotide sequences from this sample produce the same CDR3. The V call is TRBV4-3, the J call TRBJ2-6; weak D call: TRBD1 (5 bases). This CDR3 spans 16 amino acids. The V gene lost 0 bases and the J gene lost 2 bases, with 8 bases spanning the gap. CDR1 LGHNA and CDR2 YSLEER come from the germline V gene. The CDR3 protein is CASSQEEGAGANVLTF. In DNA, the CDR3 is TGCGCCAGCAGCCAAGAAGAAGGGGCTGGGGCCAACGTCCTGACTTTC.

This clone was picked up many times. V is TRBV15 and J is TRBJ1-2, with no clear D. Germline-derived CDR1 and CDR2 are LNHNV and YYDKDF (reference sequence). The CDR3 has 12 amino acids. V dropped 1 base and J dropped 6 bases, with 6 bases sitting between them. The CDR3 loop is CATSRGGNGYTF. As DNA, the CDR3 is TGTGCCACCAGCAGAGGTGGGAATGGCTACACCTTC.

Notes on this clone: One end of the junction varies from germline; a read error may be responsible. The J gene is TRBJ2-7, the V gene TRBV7-6; D may be TRBD1 (6 bases). Germline loops: CDR1 SGHVS, CDR2 FNYEAQ. The CDR3 sequence is 15 residues long. The CDR3 coding sequence is TGTGCCAGAAGCTTCACCCTTGAGGGGGCCTACGAGCAGTACTTC. Residues: CARSFTLEGAYEQYF. Combining the CDR3 with reference TRBV7-6 and TRBJ2-7 gives the whole variable domain GAGVSQSPRYKVTKRGQDVALRCDPISGHVSLYWYRQALGQGPEFLTYFNYEAQQDKSGLPNDRFSAERPEGSISTLTIQRTEQRDSAMYRCARSFTLEGAYEQYFGPGTRLTVT.

This clone was counted ten times or more. The CDR3 DNA follows: TGTGCCAGCAGCCAGATAGCGGGAGGCTTAAATGAGCAGTTCTTC. Protein product: CASSQIAGGLNEQFF. The chain combines TRBV4-2 with TRBJ2-1, with 10 bases matching TRBD2. The CDR3 is 15 amino acids. Germline V CDR1 and CDR2: LGHNA, YNFKEQ. J lost 7 bases, V lost 3 bases, and 6 bases had no gene match.

Concerning this clone itself: The junction departs from the called germline gene at one end, perhaps through a read error. The rearrangement links TRBV19 to TRBJ2-7; 8 bases are a match to TRBD2. This CDR3 region has 14 residues. Germline CDR1 and CDR2: LNHDA and SQIVND (reference sequence). DNA of the CDR3: TGTGTCAGTAGCTCTGGGACTAGTCACTACGAGCAGTACTTC. Translation: CVSSSGTSHYEQYF. The complete variable domain, with remaining parts taken from reference TRBV19 and TRBJ2-7, reads DGGITQSPKYLFRKEGQNVTLSCEQNLNHDAMYWYRQDPGQGLRLIYYSQIVNDFQKGDIAEGYSVSREKKESFPLTVTSAQKNPTAFYLCVSSSGTSHYEQYFGPGTRLTVT.

Turning to this clone: Compared with germline, one end of the junction differs, possibly owing to a read error. The chain links TRBV30 to TRBJ1-1; D gene ambiguous. CDR3 length: 11 amino acids. Per the germline V gene, CDR1 is GTSNPN and CDR2 is SVGIG (reference sequence). The CDR3 region has the DNA TGTGCCTGGAGTCTTGGTACTGAAGCTGTCTTT. Amino acids: CAWSLGTEAVF.

In its sample, this clone ranks as medium-sized. This rearrangement joins TRBV11-2 to TRBJ2-7; the D is unclear. Germline CDR1 reads SGHAT; CDR2 reads FQNNGV. V lost 3 bases to trimming and J lost 3 bases, with 15 bases between them. This CDR3 contains 15 residues. The CDR3 bases are TGTGCCAGCAGCTTTGGAGACAACCCCTTCTACGAGCAGTACTTC. This encodes CASSFGDNPFYEQYF. Combining the CDR3 with reference TRBV11-2 and TRBJ2-7 gives the whole variable domain EAGVAQSPRYKIIEKRQSVAFWCNPISGHATLYWYQQILGQGPKLLIQFQNNGVVDDSQLPKDRFSAERLKGVDSTLKIQPAKLEDSAVYLCASSFGDNPFYEQYFGPGTRLTVT.

This clone was observed at least ten times. An end of the junction does not agree with germline; a read error may underlie this. The chain couples TRBV7-7 to TRBJ2-5; a possible D gene is TRBD1 (9 bases). The germline gives CDR1 SSHAT, CDR2 FNYEAQ (reference sequence). The length of the CDR3 is 14 residues. The CDR3 protein is CASSLAGQGETQYF. CDR3 bases: TGTGCTAGCAGCTTAGCGGGACAGGGAGAGACCCAGTACTTC.

This clone was counted many times. This rearrangement joins TRBV7-2 to TRBJ1-2, with 7 bases matching TRBD1. V lost 0 bases, J lost 6 bases, and 7 bases stayed unmatched. The germline CDR1 and CDR2 sequences are SGHTA and FQGNSA. There are 15 residues in the CDR3. This chain's CDR3 is CASSLATQGLNGYTF. The CDR3 DNA reads as TGTGCCAGCAGCTTAGCGACACAGGGGCTCAATGGCTACACCTTC.

This clone was observed many times. The CDR3 is CSARDYGGGGSTDTQYF. The DNA of the CDR3 is TGCAGTGCTAGAGATTATGGCGGGGGGGGAAGCACAGATACGCAGTATTTT. The chain employs TRBV20-1 and TRBJ2-3; 9 bases fit TRBD2. Germline V CDR1 and CDR2: DFQATT, SNEGSKA (reference sequence). The CDR3 sequence is 17 residues long. Trimming removed 0 bases from V and 0 bases from J; junction bases left unmatched: 7.

At least ten counts were recorded for this clone. The CDR3 region is CASSEGQEQFF. The CDR3 region has the DNA TGTGCCAGCAGTGAGGGTCAGGAGCAGTTCTTC. The chain combines TRBV2 with TRBJ2-1, with D hard to call. This CDR3 has 11 amino acids. Germline CDR1 reads SNHLY; CDR2 reads FYNNEI. Trimming removed 3 bases from V and 10 bases from J, with 7 bases in between.

V and J are TRBV5-1 and TRBJ2-7; D tentatively reads TRBD1 or TRBD2 (6 bases each). Trimming removed 0 bases from V and 2 bases from J, with 12 bases in between. The CDR3 totals 15 residues. Germline V gives CDR1 SGHRS, CDR2 YFSETQ. The CDR3 is CASSLVQGRPYEQYF. CDR3 sequence (DNA): TGCGCCAGCAGCTTGGTCCAGGGGAGGCCCTACGAGCAGTACTTC.

This clone occurred many times. This chain uses TRBV7-2 with TRBJ2-5; a weak D match, TRBD1 (5 bases). V shed 4 bases and J shed 1 base, with 22 bases lying between them. The germline V gene encodes CDR1 SGHTA and CDR2 FQGNSA. The CDR3 is 18 residues long. The CDR3 loop reads CASSSLGRQGLFQETQYF. The CDR3 coding sequence is TGTGCCAGCAGCTCCTTGGGGCGGCAGGGCCTATTCCAAGAGACCCAGTACTTC.

This clone came up many times. The V gene is TRBV29-1, the J gene TRBJ1-2; 7 positions match TRBD1. The ends lost 4 bases at V and 14 bases at J; junction bases unmatched: 10. This CDR3 is 11 amino acids long. Germline values: CDR1 SQVTM, CDR2 ANQGSEA. As DNA, the CDR3 is TGCAGCGTTGGGGTTCCGGGACAGAAAACCTTC. Amino acids: CSVGVPGQKTF.

In this sample, this clone turned up a few times. The chain joins TRBV7-3 to TRBJ2-1; the match to TRBD1 covers 7 bases. From germline, CDR1 is SGHTA and CDR2 FQGTGA. Losses at the gene ends were 3 bases for V and 5 bases for J; bases not matched to a gene: 7. The CDR3 has 15 residues. The CDR3, as DNA: TGTGCCAGCAGCTTCCGGCAGGGGGTAAACAATGAGCAGTTCTTC. Translation: CASSFRQGVNNEQFF.

In its sample, this clone was seen once. This rearrangement joins TRBV5-1 to TRBJ1-1; 9 positions agree with TRBD1. CDR3 length equals 17 residues. The V and J ends lost 0 bases and 1 base, in that order; junction bases with no gene match: 7. The germline V gene has CDR1 SGHRS and CDR2 YFSETQ. CDR3 in DNA: TGCGCCAGCAGCTTGGGTCCACGACAGGGGGGGAACACTGAAGCTTTCTTT. Amino acids: CASSLGPRQGGNTEAFF.